The sequence of this T cell receptor beta chain was determined in a study of blood T cell repertoires in COVID-19. Overall study context: T cells, B-cell-depleted T cells, or PBMCs supplied cDNA or gDNA.

Sequencing was performed with immunoSEQ multiplex PCR; in TCRdb, only in-frame clones are kept and a portion is missing. Of more than 130,000 clones listed, around nine tenths are singletons. The V end was cut by 5 bases, the J end by 2 bases, with 12 bases between. The CDR3 has 14 residues. The germline CDR1 and CDR2 sequences are MNHEY and SVGEGT. The sequence derives from a middle-aged man with active or convalescent COVID-19. Material: peripheral blood. This chain uses TRBV6-2 or TRBV6-3 with TRBJ1-1; a possible D gene is TRBD1 (5 bases). In nucleotides, the CDR3 is TGTGCCAGCAGTATGGGAGGGGTAAACACTGAAGCTTTCTTT. It yields the protein CASSMGGVNTEAFF.